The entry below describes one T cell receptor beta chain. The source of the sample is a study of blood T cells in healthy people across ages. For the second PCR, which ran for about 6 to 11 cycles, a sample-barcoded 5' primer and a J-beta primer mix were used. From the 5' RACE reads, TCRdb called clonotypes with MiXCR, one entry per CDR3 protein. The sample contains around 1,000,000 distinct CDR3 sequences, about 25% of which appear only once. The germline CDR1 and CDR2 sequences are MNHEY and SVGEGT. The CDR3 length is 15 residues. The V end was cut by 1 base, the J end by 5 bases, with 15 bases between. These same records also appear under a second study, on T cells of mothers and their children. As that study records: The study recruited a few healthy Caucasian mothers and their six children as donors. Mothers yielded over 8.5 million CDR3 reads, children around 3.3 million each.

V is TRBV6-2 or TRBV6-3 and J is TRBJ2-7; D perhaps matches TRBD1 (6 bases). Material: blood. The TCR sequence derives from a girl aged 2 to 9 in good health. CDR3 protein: CASSYWTRGAHEQYF. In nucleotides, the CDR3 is TGTGCCAGCAGTTACTGGACCAGGGGTGCCCACGAGCAGTACTTC.